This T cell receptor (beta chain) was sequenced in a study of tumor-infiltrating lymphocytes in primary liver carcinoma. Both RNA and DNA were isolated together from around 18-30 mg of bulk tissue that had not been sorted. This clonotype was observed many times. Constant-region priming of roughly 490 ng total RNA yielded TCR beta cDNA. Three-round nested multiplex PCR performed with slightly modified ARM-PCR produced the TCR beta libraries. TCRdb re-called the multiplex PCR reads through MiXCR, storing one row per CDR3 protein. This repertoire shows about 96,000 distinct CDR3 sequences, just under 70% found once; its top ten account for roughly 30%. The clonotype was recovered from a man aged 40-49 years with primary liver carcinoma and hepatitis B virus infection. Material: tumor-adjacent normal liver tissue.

The CDR3, as DNA: TGTGCCAGCAGTGTGCACCCCGGGACAGGGGCCACCGGGGAGCTGTTTTTT. Translated: CASSVHPGTGATGELFF. This sequence joins TRBV5-4 and TRBJ2-2; 10 nucleotides match TRBD1. V dropped 5 bases and J dropped 4; count of bases not matched to a gene: 11. The CDR3 covers 17 residues. Germline V gene lookup returns CDR1 SGHNT and CDR2 YYREEE (reference sequence). Based on the CDR3 plus reference TRBV5-4 and TRBJ2-2, the full variable domain is ETGVTQSPTHLIKTRGQQVTLRCSSQSGHNTVSWYQQALGQGPQFIFQYYREEENGRGNFPPRFSGLQFPNYSSELNVNALELDDSALYLCASSVHPGTGATGELFFGEGSRLTVL.